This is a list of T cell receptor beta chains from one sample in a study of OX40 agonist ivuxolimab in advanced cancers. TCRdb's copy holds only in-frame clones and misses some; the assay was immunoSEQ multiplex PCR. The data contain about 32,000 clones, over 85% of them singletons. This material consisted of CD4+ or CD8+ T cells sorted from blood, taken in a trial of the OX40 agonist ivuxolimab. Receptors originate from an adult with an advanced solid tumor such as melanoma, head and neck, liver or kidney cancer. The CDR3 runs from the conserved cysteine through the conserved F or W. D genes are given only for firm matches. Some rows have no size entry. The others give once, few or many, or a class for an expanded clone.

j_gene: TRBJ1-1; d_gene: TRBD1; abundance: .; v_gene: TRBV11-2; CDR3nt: TGTGCCAGCACCCCTACCCCGACAGGGATGAACACTGAAGCTTTCTTT; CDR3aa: CASTPTPTGMNTEAFF
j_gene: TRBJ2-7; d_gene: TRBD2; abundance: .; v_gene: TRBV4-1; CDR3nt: TGCGCCAGCAGCCAAGGCTTTAGCGGGGGCTCCTACGAGCAGTACTTC; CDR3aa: CASSQGFSGGSYEQYF
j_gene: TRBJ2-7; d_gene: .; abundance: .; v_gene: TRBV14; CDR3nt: TGTGCCAGCAGGGGGGGCTACGAGCAGTACTTC; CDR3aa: CASRGGYEQYF
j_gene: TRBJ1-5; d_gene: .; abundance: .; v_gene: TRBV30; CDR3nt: TGTGCCTGGAGTGTCGGCGAAAATCAGCCCCAGCATTTT; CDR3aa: CAWSVGENQPQHF
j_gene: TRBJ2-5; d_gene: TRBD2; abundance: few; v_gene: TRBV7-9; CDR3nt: TGTGCCAGCAGCTTACGACTAGCGGGGGAGACCCAGTACTTC; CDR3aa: CASSLRLAGETQYF
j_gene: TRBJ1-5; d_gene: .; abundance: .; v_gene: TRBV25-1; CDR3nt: TGTGCCAGCAGCGCCGGGGCCGTAAATCAGCCCCAGCATTTT; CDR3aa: CASSAGAVNQPQHF
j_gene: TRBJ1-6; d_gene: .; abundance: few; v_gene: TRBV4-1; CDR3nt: TGCGCCAGCAGCCAAGGACAGGAATCACCCCTCCACTTT; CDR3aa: CASSQGQESPLHF
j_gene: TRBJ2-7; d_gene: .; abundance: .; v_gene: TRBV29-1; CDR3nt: TGCAGCGTTGAAGTCGTCGGGCCAGGGGAGTACGAGCAGTACTTC; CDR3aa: CSVEVVGPGEYEQYF
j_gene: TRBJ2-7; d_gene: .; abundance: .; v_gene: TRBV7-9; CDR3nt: TGTGCCAGCAGTCCAACGATCCACGAGCAGTACTTC; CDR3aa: CASSPTIHEQYF
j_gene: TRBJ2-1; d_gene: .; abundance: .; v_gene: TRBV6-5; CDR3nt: TGTGCCAGCAGTGACCCGGACAGTCCCAATGAGCAGTTCTTC; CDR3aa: CASSDPDSPNEQFF
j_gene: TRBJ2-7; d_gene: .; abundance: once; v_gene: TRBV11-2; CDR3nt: TGTGCCAGCAGCTTCCCCGGGAGCCCACACGAGCAGTACTTC; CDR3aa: CASSFPGSPHEQYF
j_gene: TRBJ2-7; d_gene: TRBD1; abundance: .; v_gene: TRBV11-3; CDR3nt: TGTGCCAGCAGCATAGGACAGGGAAGCTCCTACGAGCAGTACTTC; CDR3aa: CASSIGQGSSYEQYF
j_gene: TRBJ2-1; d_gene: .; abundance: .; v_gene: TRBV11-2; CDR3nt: TGTGCCAGCAGCACTGTCGGGCCGGGGGACGATGAGCAGTTCTTC; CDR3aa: CASSTVGPGDDEQFF
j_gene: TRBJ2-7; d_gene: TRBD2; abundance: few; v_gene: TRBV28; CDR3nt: TGTGCCAGCAGTCTGGCACCGGGGACTAGCGGGAGGGGCGAGCAGTACTTC; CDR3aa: CASSLAPGTSGRGEQYF
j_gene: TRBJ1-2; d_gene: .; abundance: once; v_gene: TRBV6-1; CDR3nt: TGTGCCAGCAGTGAGGCGGTCCGCAACTATGGCTACACCTTC; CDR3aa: CASSEAVRNYGYTF
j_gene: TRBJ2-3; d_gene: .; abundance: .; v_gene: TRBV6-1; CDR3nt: TGTGCCAGCAATCCACCGGGTTTTACGCAGTATTTT; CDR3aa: CASNPPGFTQYF
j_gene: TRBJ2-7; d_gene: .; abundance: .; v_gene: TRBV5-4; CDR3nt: TGTGCCAGCAGCGCTTCTGAGGTTACCTACGAGCAGTACTTC; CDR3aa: CASSASEVTYEQYF
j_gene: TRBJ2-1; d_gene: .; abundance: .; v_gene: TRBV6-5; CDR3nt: TGTGCCAGCAGTAGGGCAGGGCCGTACAATGAGCAGTTCTTC; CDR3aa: CASSRAGPYNEQFF
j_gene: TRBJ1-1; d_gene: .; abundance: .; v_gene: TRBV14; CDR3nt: TGTGCCAGCAGGCGACGGAAAACCGACACTGAAGCTTTCTTT; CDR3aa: CASRRRKTDTEAFF
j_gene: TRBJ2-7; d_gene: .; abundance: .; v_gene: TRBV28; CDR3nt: TGTGCCAGCAGCCCCCCGGGGGACAGAGTGCACGAGCAGTACTTC; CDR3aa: CASSPPGDRVHEQYF
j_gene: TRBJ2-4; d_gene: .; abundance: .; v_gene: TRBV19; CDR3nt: TGTGCCAGTAGTATGGGGTGGTCGGGCACCATTCAGTACTTC; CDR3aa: CASSMGWSGTIQYF
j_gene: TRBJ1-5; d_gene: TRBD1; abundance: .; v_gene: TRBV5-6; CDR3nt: TGTGCCAGCAGCTTTGGGACAGGGGACCAGCCCCAGCATTTT; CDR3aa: CASSFGTGDQPQHF
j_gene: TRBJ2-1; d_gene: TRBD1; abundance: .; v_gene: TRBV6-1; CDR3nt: TGTGCCAGCAGTGAAACCGGGACAGGGAGGATACAGTTCTTC; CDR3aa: CASSETGTGRIQFF
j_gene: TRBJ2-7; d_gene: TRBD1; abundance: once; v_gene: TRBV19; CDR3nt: TGTGCCAGTAGTTTTTGGGGACAGGGGAGCTCCTACGAGCAGTACTTC; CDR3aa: CASSFWGQGSSYEQYF
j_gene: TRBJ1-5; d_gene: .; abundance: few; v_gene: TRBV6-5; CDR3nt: TGTGCCAGCAGTTACGGTGGGGGCGGACAGCCCCAGCATTTT; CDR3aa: CASSYGGGGQPQHF
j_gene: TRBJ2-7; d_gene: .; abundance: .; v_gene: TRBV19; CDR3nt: TGTGCCAGTACCGAGAGGTGGGGAGGAGAGCAGTACTTC; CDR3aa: CASTERWGGEQYF
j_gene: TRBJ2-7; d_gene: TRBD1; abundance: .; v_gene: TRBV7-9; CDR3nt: TGTGCCAGCAGCTTATTCCGGACAGGAGGAGAGGAATACGAGCAGTACTTC; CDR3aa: CASSLFRTGGEEYEQYF
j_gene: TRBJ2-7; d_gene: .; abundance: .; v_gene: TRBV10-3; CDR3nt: TGTGCCATCAGTGGCCCGAGTGGGGATGCCTACGAGCAGTACTTC; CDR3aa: CAISGPSGDAYEQYF
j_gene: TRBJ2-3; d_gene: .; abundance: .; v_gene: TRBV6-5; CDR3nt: TGTGCCAGCAGTTACGACGGGGACGAGGCAGATACGCAGTATTTT; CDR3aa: CASSYDGDEADTQYF
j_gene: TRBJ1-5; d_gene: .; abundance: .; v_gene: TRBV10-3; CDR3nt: TGTGCCATCAGTGAGTCTCCAGGGGCGGGGAATCAGCCCCAGCATTTT; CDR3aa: CAISESPGAGNQPQHF
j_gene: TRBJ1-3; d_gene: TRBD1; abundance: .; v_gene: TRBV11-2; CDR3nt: TGTGCCAGCAGCTTACCACAGGGGAACACCATATATTTT; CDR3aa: CASSLPQGNTIYF
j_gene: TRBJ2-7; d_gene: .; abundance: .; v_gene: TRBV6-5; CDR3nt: TGTGCCAGCAGGGAGATAACCTACGAGCAGTACTTC; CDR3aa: CASREITYEQYF
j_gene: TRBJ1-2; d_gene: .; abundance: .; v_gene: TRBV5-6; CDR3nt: TGTGCCAGCAGCGGGTTGGGGGGATCCCCCATTAGCTATGGCTACACCTTC; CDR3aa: CASSGLGGSPISYGYTF
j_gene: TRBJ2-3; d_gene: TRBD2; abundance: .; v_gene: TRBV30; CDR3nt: TGTGCCTGGAGTGAGGGTAGCGGGAGAGCCGATACGCAGTATTTT; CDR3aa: CAWSEGSGRADTQYF
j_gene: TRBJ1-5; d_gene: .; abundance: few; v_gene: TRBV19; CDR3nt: TGTGCCAGTAGTCGGGGACCAAATCAGCCCCAGCATTTT; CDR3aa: CASSRGPNQPQHF
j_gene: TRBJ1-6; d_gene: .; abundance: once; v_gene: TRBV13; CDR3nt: TGTGCCAGCAGCCGCGGGGAGGTCAGTTCACCCCTCCACTTT; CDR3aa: CASSRGEVSSPLHF
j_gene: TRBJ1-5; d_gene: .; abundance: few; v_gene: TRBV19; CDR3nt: TGTGCCAGTAGCATACAGCTGTATAGCAATCAGCCCCAGCATTTT; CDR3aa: CASSIQLYSNQPQHF
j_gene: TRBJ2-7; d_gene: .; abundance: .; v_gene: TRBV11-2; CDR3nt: TGTGCCAGCAGCTTAGGGACTAACTACGCGCAGTACTTC; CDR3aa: CASSLGTNYAQYF
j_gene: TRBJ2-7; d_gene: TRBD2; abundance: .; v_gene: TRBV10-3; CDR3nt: TGTGCCATTGGCCCCCCGGGACTAGCTTACGAGCAGTACTTC; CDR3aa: CAIGPPGLAYEQYF